Listed here are 32 T cell receptor beta chains from one sample, sequenced in a study of cytomegalovirus exposure and HLA in healthy donors. Primers included in the PCR were 60 Vbeta and 13 Jbeta primers. Produced via immunoSEQ multiplex PCR; TCRdb's table is partial and in-frame only. This sample yields around 94,000 clones, of which approximately 71% are seen a single time; 9.6% belongs to the top ten. Material: PBMCs. Every receptor here comes from a male donor in good health and CMV-seropositive.

V gene TRBV19 combines with J gene TRBJ2-6; TRBD1 matches 7 bases. Germline V gives CDR1 LNHDA, CDR2 SQIVND (reference sequence). This CDR3 is built from 15 residues. V shed 6 bases, J shed 2 bases, and the junction held 4 bases outside the gene matches. This chain's CDR3 is CASSPDRAGANVLTF. CDR3 nucleotides: TGTGCCAGTAGCCCCGACAGGGCTGGGGCCAACGTCCTGACTTTC.

The chain carries TRBV6-6 and TRBJ2-7, with TRBD2 identical over 9 bases. Trimming removed 4 bases from V and 2 bases from J; junction bases left unmatched: 9. Germline loops: CDR1 MNHNY, CDR2 SVGAGI (reference sequence). The length of the CDR3 is 16 residues. CDR3 loop: CASSSHSGRGAYEQYF. Here the CDR3 DNA reads TGTGCCAGCAGTTCCCATAGCGGGAGAGGGGCCTACGAGCAGTACTTC.

The chain joins TRBV19 to TRBJ1-1; possibly TRBD1 for D (6 bases). The germline V gene has CDR1 LNHDA and CDR2 SQIVND (reference sequence). This CDR3 region has 17 residues. V was clipped by 3 bases and J by 3 bases, with 20 bases between them. In DNA, the CDR3 is TGTGCCAGTAGTATGGGTCAGGGGATGGGTAAGCACACTGAAGCTTTCTTT. Protein sequence: CASSMGQGMGKHTEAFF.

V gene TRBV2 combines with J gene TRBJ2-1, with 14 bases fitting TRBD2. The CDR3 is 16 residues long. In germline, CDR1 is SNHLY, CDR2 FYNNEI. V lost 7 bases, J lost 7 bases, and 9 bases stayed unmatched. CDR3 protein: CASTMTGTSGSNEQFF. The CDR3 DNA reads TGTGCCAGCACCATGACCGGGACTAGCGGGAGTAATGAGCAGTTCTTC.

This chain links TRBV19 with TRBJ2-5; D possibly corresponds to TRBD1 (5 bases). Germline V gene sequence: CDR1 LNHDA, CDR2 SQIVND (reference sequence). The CDR3 spans 12 residues. The ends were cut back, 6 bases at V and 3 bases at J, with 8 bases in the middle. The CDR3 region has the DNA TGTGCCAGTAGAGGGGCAAAAGAGACCCAGTACTTC. Translation: CASRGAKETQYF.

The V and J genes are TRBV23-1 and TRBJ2-7; a weak D match, TRBD2 (6 bases). TRBV23-1 is treated as an ORF (open reading frame) with a function not yet certain. CDR3 length: 16 amino acids. The V and J ends lost 2 bases and 3 bases respectively, with 17 bases between them. The CDR3 loop reads CASSQTRRDGLYEQYF. In DNA, the CDR3 is TGCGCCAGCAGTCAAACTCGGAGGGACGGCCTCTACGAGCAGTACTTC.

CDR3 in amino acids: CASSHTPLAGAYEQYF. For the CDR3, the DNA is TGTGCCAGCAGTCACACCCCACTAGCGGGGGCCTACGAGCAGTACTTC. The V call is TRBV6-4, the J call TRBJ2-7; TRBD2 aligns across 11 bases. The CDR3 has 16 residues. With 5 bases clipped from V and 2 bases from J, the junction kept 8 bases outside the gene matches. Germline V gene lookup returns CDR1 MRHNA and CDR2 SNTAGT.

The chain joins TRBV14 to TRBJ2-5; 10 bases agree with TRBD1. CDR1 is SGHDN and CDR2 is FVKESK in the germline V gene. V trimming: 5 bases; J trimming: 4 bases; junction bases outside the gene matches: 4. This CDR3 region has 14 residues. The CDR3 here is CASSDRGLTETQYF. CDR3 bases: TGTGCCAGCAGCGACAGGGGGCTGACAGAGACCCAGTACTTC.

The chain combines TRBV9 with TRBJ2-2, with TRBD1 matching over 8 bases. The ends lost 0 bases at V and 5 bases at J; junction bases unmatched: 3. Germline loops: CDR1 SGDLS, CDR2 YYNGEE. This CDR3 has 15 amino acids. The chain's CDR3 is CASSVVTGGTGELFF. CDR3 bases: TGTGCCAGCAGCGTAGTAACAGGGGGGACCGGGGAGCTGTTTTTT. The complete variable domain, with remaining parts taken from reference TRBV9 and TRBJ2-2, reads DSGVTQTPKHLITATGQRVTLRCSPRSGDLSVYWYQQSLDQGLQFLIQYYNGEERAKGNILERFSAQQFPDLHSELNLSSLELGDSALYFCASSVVTGGTGELFFGEGSRLTVL.

Comments on this clone: Additional DNA sequences in this sample encode the identical CDR3. The chain is built from TRBV9 and TRBJ2-1, with TRBD2 matching 9 bases. The CDR3 length is 15 residues. Germline V gene lookup returns CDR1 SGDLS and CDR2 YYNGEE. J gave up 7 bases and V 2 bases, and 7 bases lay outside the gene matches. The CDR3 is CASSVRAGGGNEQFF. The CDR3 nucleotides are TGTGCCAGCAGCGTTCGCGCGGGAGGGGGAAATGAGCAGTTCTTC. The complete variable domain, with remaining parts taken from reference TRBV9 and TRBJ2-1, reads DSGVTQTPKHLITATGQRVTLRCSPRSGDLSVYWYQQSLDQGLQFLIQYYNGEERAKGNILERFSAQQFPDLHSELNLSSLELGDSALYFCASSVRAGGGNEQFFGPGTRLTVL.

This clone was found a few times. This chain links TRBV14 with TRBJ1-6; D not resolved. The CDR3 covers 13 residues. The germline V gene has CDR1 SGHDN and CDR2 FVKESK. The germline V and J ends were trimmed by 1 base and 9 bases, with 7 bases remaining between them. CDR3 DNA sequence: TGTGCCAGCAGCCAAGTCCCCCGTTCACCCCTCCACTTT. Encoded protein: CASSQVPRSPLHF.

CDR3 loop: CASSVLNEQFF. CDR3 sequence (DNA): TGCGCCAGCAGTGTCCTCAATGAGCAGTTCTTC. The chain carries TRBV10-2 and TRBJ2-1; D ambiguous. The CDR3 runs to 11 residues. From germline, CDR1 is WSHSY and CDR2 SAAADI. Trimming removed 4 bases at V and 6 bases at J, with 4 bases between.

This clone was counted between two and nine times. The chain carries TRBV18 and TRBJ2-7, with TRBD2 matching 8 bases. Trimming removed 5 bases from V and 5 bases from J; junction bases left unmatched: 14. This CDR3 region has 16 residues. The V gene's germline CDR1 is KGHSH and CDR2 LQKENI. The DNA of the CDR3 is TGTGCCAGCTCATTCGGGAGGGCCGGAGGAAGTCACGAGCAGTACTTC. It translates to CASSFGRAGGSHEQYF.

The J gene is TRBJ2-2, the V gene TRBV6-1; D perhaps matches TRBD1 (5 bases). The CDR3 sequence is 14 residues long. Trimming took off 4 bases at V and 1 base at J, with 7 bases between the two ends. Germline V gene sequence: CDR1 MNHNS, CDR2 SASEGT. The CDR3 nucleotides read TGTGCCAGCAGTGTCAGGGAGAACACCGGGGAGCTGTTTTTT. Translating it yields CASSVRENTGELFF.

This chain uses TRBV7-9 with TRBJ1-3, with 8 bases lining up with TRBD1. The CDR3 has 17 residues. Looked up from germline, CDR1 is SEHNR and CDR2 is FQNEAQ (reference sequence). The CDR3 bases are TGTTCCATTCCTCACTCGGGACAGGAGAGCTCTGGAAACACCATATATTTT. Protein sequence: CSIPHSGQESSGNTIYF.

The V call is TRBV18, the J call TRBJ1-1; tentative D call: TRBD1 (5 bases). In germline, CDR1 is KGHSH, CDR2 LQKENI. V lost 6 bases and J lost 3, with 11 bases in between. The CDR3 has 13 amino acids. The CDR3 coding sequence is TGTGCCAGCTCGGAGGGGACGCACACTGAAGCTTTCTTT. Its translation is CASSEGTHTEAFF.

The chain is built from TRBV28 and TRBJ1-3; 10 bases fit TRBD1. J gave up 0 bases and V 4 bases, and 0 bases lay outside the gene matches. CDR3 length equals 15 residues. Germline V gives CDR1 MDHEN, CDR2 SYDVKM. The CDR3 here is CASSWDRGSGNTIYF. The CDR3 DNA follows: TGTGCCAGCAGTTGGGACAGGGGCTCTGGAAACACCATATATTTT.

This clone was picked up a small number of times. A read error may account for a junction end that differs from germline. This chain links TRBV29-1 with TRBJ2-3, with TRBD2 matching 7 bases. Germline CDR1 and CDR2: SQVTM and ANQGSEA. This CDR3 region has 13 residues. This CDR3 reads CSVAATSIDTQYF. The CDR3 region has the DNA TGCAGCGTTGCCGCGACTAGCATAGATACGCAGTATTTT.

The rearrangement uses TRBV7-9 and TRBJ2-5; tentatively, D is TRBD1 (5 bases). Per germline, CDR1 SEHNR and CDR2 FQNEAQ (reference sequence). The CDR3 covers 14 residues. Trimming pared 1 base from V and 4 bases from J, leaving 10 bases between. As DNA, the CDR3 is TGTGCCAGCAGCTTAGTAGGGGATATAGAGACCCAGTACTTC. Encoded protein: CASSLVGDIETQYF.

The chain uses TRBV19 and TRBJ2-7; 9 nucleotides match TRBD1. After removal of 8 bases from V and 2 bases from J, the junction contained 7 bases not matched to a gene. The germline V gene encodes CDR1 LNHDA and CDR2 SQIVND (reference sequence). This CDR3 has 14 residues. For the CDR3, the DNA is TGTGCCAGTTCTTCCGGGACAGGGACCTACGAGCAGTACTTC. Amino acids: CASSSGTGTYEQYF.

The J gene is TRBJ2-2, the V gene TRBV7-2, with D possibly being TRBD1 (5 bases). The CDR3 has 14 residues. Trimming removed 0 bases from V and 8 bases from J, with 10 bases in between. The germline V gene has CDR1 SGHTA and CDR2 FQGNSA. The CDR3 coding sequence is TGTGCCAGCAGCTTAGCCCAGGGATTAGGGGAGCTGTTTTTT. Its protein product is CASSLAQGLGELFF.

The V call is TRBV28, the J call TRBJ1-1; no clear D. Germline CDR1 is MDHEN and CDR2 is SYDVKM. Trimming removed 10 bases at V and 2 bases at J, with 14 bases between. This CDR3 is 13 amino acids long. The CDR3 DNA reads TGTGCCATCGTCCGACGGGGAAACACTGAAGCTTTCTTT. Its translation: CAIVRRGNTEAFF.

V usage is TRBV28 and J usage is TRBJ1-1; possible D gene TRBD1, 6 bases. Trimming took off 5 bases at V and 7 bases at J, with 11 bases between the two ends. This CDR3 region has 12 residues. Germline V gene sequence: CDR1 MDHEN, CDR2 SYDVKM. The CDR3 DNA reads TGTGCCAGCAGTCCAGGACAGTTTGAAGCTTTCTTT. Translated, it gives CASSPGQFEAFF. The variable domain in full, with the rest retrieved from reference TRBV28 and TRBJ1-1, is DVKVTQSSRYLVKRTGEKVFLECVQDMDHENMFWYRQDPGLGLRLIYFSYDVKMKEKGDIPEGYSVSREKKERFSLILESASTNQTSMYLCASSPGQFEAFFGQGTRLTVV.

CDR3 in DNA: TGTGCCAGCAGCAAAGCGGTAACAGAGGACACGGATGGCTACACCTTC. Translation gives CASSKAVTEDTDGYTF. The gene calls are TRBV21-1 and TRBJ1-2; the DNA was not compared with TRBD1, the D call given in the table. TRBV21-1 is a listed pseudogene. The CDR3 sequence is 16 residues long.

This chain uses TRBV7-9 with TRBJ1-1; D perhaps matches TRBD1 (5 bases). Trimming pared 4 bases from V and 0 bases from J, leaving 9 bases between. In germline, CDR1 is SEHNR, CDR2 FQNEAQ (reference sequence). There are 14 residues in the CDR3. For the CDR3, the DNA is TGTGCCAGCAGCTGGGGCAGTATGAACACTGAAGCTTTCTTT. It codes for CASSWGSMNTEAFF. Full variable domain (outside the CDR3, taken from reference TRBV7-9 and TRBJ1-1): DTGVSQNPRHKITKRGQNVTFRCDPISEHNRLYWYRQTLGQGPEFLTYFQNEAQLEKSRLLSDRFSAERPKGSFSTLEIQRTEQGDSAMYLCASSWGSMNTEAFFGQGTRLTVV.

This chain joins TRBV27 and TRBJ2-3; 9 nucleotides agree with TRBD1. V was clipped by 6 bases and J by 5 bases; unmatched bases: 9. This CDR3 spans 15 amino acids. Germline V gene lookup returns CDR1 MNHEY and CDR2 SMNVEV (reference sequence). CDR3 residues: CASSRMTGGIDTQYF. CDR3 DNA: TGTGCCAGCAGCCGAATGACAGGGGGAATAGATACGCAGTATTTT.

The chain couples TRBV15 to TRBJ1-5; the match to TRBD1 covers 9 bases. The V segment lost 2 bases and the J segment 6 bases; nucleotides outside the gene matches: 8. The CDR3 is 16 residues long. Germline values: CDR1 LNHNV, CDR2 YYDKDF (reference sequence). CDR3 DNA sequence: TGTGCCACCAGCAGATCGCTCGACAGGGGGGGTCAGCCCCAGCATTTT. It codes for CATSRSLDRGGQPQHF.

The chain carries TRBV7-7 and TRBJ2-5; 7 positions match TRBD2. V lost 5 bases to trimming and J lost 5 bases; unmatched junction nucleotides: 8. The germline V gene encodes CDR1 SSHAT and CDR2 FNYEAQ (reference sequence). The CDR3 has 14 amino acids. The CDR3 here is CASSPSSGGETQYF. The CDR3 nucleotides are TGTGCCAGCAGCCCATCTAGCGGAGGGGAGACCCAGTACTTC.

Concerning this clone: At one boundary the junction diverges from the germline segment, which might be a read error. V is TRBV5-1 and J is TRBJ2-6; D is perhaps TRBD2 (5 bases). Germline values: CDR1 SGHRS, CDR2 YFSETQ. The CDR3 runs to 15 residues. CDR3 amino acids: CASSLALARANGLTF. The CDR3 bases are TGCGCCAGCAGCTTGGCCCTAGCAAGGGCCAACGGCCTGACTTTC.

This chain joins TRBV5-1 and TRBJ1-3, with 10 nucleotides matching TRBD1. The CDR3 has 16 residues. The germline V gene encodes CDR1 SGHRS and CDR2 YFSETQ. Trimming removed 0 bases from V and 3 bases from J; junction bases left unmatched: 3. This CDR3 is CASSLGDRGGGNTIYF. The CDR3, as DNA: TGCGCCAGCAGCTTGGGGGACAGGGGAGGTGGAAACACCATATATTTT. The full variable domain, rest sourced from reference TRBV5-1 and TRBJ1-3, is KAGVTQTPRYLIKTRGQQVTLSCSPISGHRSVSWYQQTPGQGLQFLFEYFSETQRNKGNFPGRFSGRQFSNSRSEMNVSTLELGDSALYLCASSLGDRGGGNTIYFGEGSWLTVV.

The chain joins TRBV7-9 to TRBJ2-5, with 9 bases matching TRBD2. The J segment lost 4 bases and the V segment lost 1 base, leaving 4 bases of the junction unmatched. The CDR3 spans 15 residues. Per germline, CDR1 SEHNR and CDR2 FQNEAQ (reference sequence). In DNA form, the CDR3 reads TGTGCCAGCAGCTTAGGTAGCGGGAGTAGAGAGACCCAGTACTTC. Amino acid sequence: CASSLGSGSRETQYF.

The chain is built from TRBV7-9 and TRBJ2-2; TRBD2 matches 7 bases. The length of the CDR3 is 15 residues. Germline V gene sequence: CDR1 SEHNR, CDR2 FQNEAQ (reference sequence). V shed 0 bases and J 7 bases; nucleotides not matched to a gene: 5. DNA for the CDR3: TGTGCCAGCAGCTTAGCGGGAGGGGACTTCGGGGAGCTGTTTTTT. It translates to CASSLAGGDFGELFF.